Each of the 26 T cell receptor beta chains below was sequenced from the same sample in a study of beta chain features in type 1 diabetes. The sequenced template was cDNA made from the entire isolated RNA. Libraries were prepared by immunoSEQ multiplex PCR; TCRdb keeps only in-frame clonotypes and omits some of them. This table has some 410,000 clones, about an eighth appearing once. Sequenced: naive CD4+ T cells from blood. The receptors stem from a woman between 18 and 30 years old in good health.

The chain uses TRBV7-9 and TRBJ1-4; 9 positions agree with TRBD1. V gave up 1 base and J gave up 14 bases; unmatched junction bases: 5. This CDR3 comprises 13 residues. CDR1 and CDR2 from the germline V gene are SEHNR and FQNEAQ (reference sequence). CDR3 sequence reads: CASSLVGTGFLFF. CDR3 in DNA: TGTGCCAGCAGCTTAGTGGGGACAGGGTTTCTGTTTTTT. The full variable domain, in which reference TRBV7-9 and TRBJ1-4 provide the parts outside the CDR3, is DTGVSQNPRHKITKRGQNVTFRCDPISEHNRLYWYRQTLGQGPEFLTYFQNEAQLEKSRLLSDRFSAERPKGSFSTLEIQRTEQGDSAMYLCASSLVGTGFLFFGSGTQLSVL.

This clone has more than one count but fewer than ten. The rearrangement links TRBV18 to TRBJ2-7; D is possibly TRBD2 (6 bases). V gave up 4 bases and J gave up 6 bases, with 16 bases separating them. The CDR3 length is 14 residues. Germline V gene data show CDR1 as KGHSH and CDR2 as LQKENI. The CDR3 DNA sequence: TGTGCCAGCTCACAAACCTGGGGGGTTGGCGAGCAGTACGTC. As protein: CASSQTWGVGEQYV.

This chain links TRBV4-3 with TRBJ2-2; 9 bases match TRBD2. This CDR3 region has 18 residues. After removal of 0 bases from V and 2 bases from J, the junction contained 7 bases not matched to a gene. In germline, CDR1 is LGHNA, CDR2 YSLEER. DNA of the CDR3: TGCGCCAGCAGCCAAGAACGGACTAGCGCCTTCAACACCGGGGAGCTGTTTTTT. Protein sequence: CASSQERTSAFNTGELFF.

The rearrangement links TRBV7-2 to TRBJ2-7, with TRBD2 matching 9 bases. J was trimmed by 3 bases and V by 3 bases; bases with no gene match: 3. The CDR3 loop spans 14 amino acids. CDR1 and CDR2 (germline): SGHTA, FQGNSA. CDR3 amino acids: CASSLSSGDYEQYF. For the CDR3, the DNA is TGTGCCAGCAGCTTGTCTAGCGGGGACTACGAGCAGTACTTC.

This clone was counted a few times. V gene TRBV7-2 combines with J gene TRBJ2-7; unclear D gene. Germline V gene data show CDR1 as SGHTA and CDR2 as FQGNSA. The CDR3 totals 12 residues. Trimming took 6 bases from V and 4 from J, leaving 10 bases between them. CDR3 coding DNA: TGTGCCAGCAGATCCGACTCTTACGAGCAGTACTTC. It translates to CASRSDSYEQYF.

The chain has TRBV5-1 and TRBJ2-1, with a tentative D call TRBD1 (5 bases). V was clipped by 4 bases and J by 3 bases, with 8 bases between them. The CDR3 length is 13 residues. Germline CDR1 and CDR2: SGHRS and YFSETQ. For the CDR3, the DNA is TGCGCCAGCAGCCCGGACAACTACAATGAGCAGTTCTTC. This codes for CASSPDNYNEQFF.

The J gene is TRBJ1-2, the V gene TRBV5-4, with unresolved D. Germline assignment: CDR1 SGHNT and CDR2 YYREEE (reference sequence). The V gene lost 4 bases and the J gene lost 4 bases, with 8 bases spanning the gap. The CDR3 has 12 amino acids. The DNA of the CDR3 is TGTGCCAGCAGCAATGACGGCTATGGCTACACCTTC. Protein product: CASSNDGYGYTF.

The chain has TRBV4-3 and TRBJ2-1, with TRBD2 as a possible D gene (5 bases). This CDR3 is 16 amino acids long. V was trimmed by 0 bases and J by 4 bases, leaving 13 bases between them. Germline values: CDR1 LGHNA, CDR2 YSLEER. CDR3 loop: CASSQESSWPYNEQFF. CDR3 in DNA: TGCGCCAGCAGCCAAGAGTCTAGCTGGCCGTACAATGAGCAGTTCTTC.

This clone came up a few times. The chain employs TRBV29-1 and TRBJ1-2, with TRBD1 matching 9 bases. CDR1 and CDR2 from the germline V gene are SQVTM and ANQGSEA. This CDR3 has 13 residues. Trimming removed 4 bases from V and 8 bases from J; junction bases left unmatched: 8. CDR3 amino acids: CSVATGGHRGYTF. Here the CDR3 DNA reads TGCAGCGTTGCCACAGGGGGCCATCGGGGCTACACCTTC.

This clone was counted only a few times. The chain employs TRBV7-2 and TRBJ2-3; no firm D call. Trimming stripped 5 bases from V and 5 bases from J, with 17 bases between. CDR1 and CDR2 from the germline V gene are SGHTA and FQGNSA. The CDR3 spans 15 residues. Written as DNA, the CDR3 is TGTGCCAGCAGCCAAGTGATTGGTGGGCGAGATACGCAGTATTTT. Its translation: CASSQVIGGRDTQYF.

This clone was picked up a small number of times. V is TRBV29-1 and J is TRBJ2-2; TRBD1 matches at 9 bases. The CDR3 runs to 15 residues. Germline trimming cut 7 bases from V and 2 bases from J; bases unmatched to any gene: 8. Germline CDR1 is SQVTM and CDR2 is ANQGSEA. CDR3 protein: CSASRGQGNTGELFF. CDR3 coding DNA: TGCAGCGCTTCGCGGGGACAGGGTAACACCGGGGAGCTGTTTTTT.

CDR3 sequence reads: CASSDRDSTDTQYF. DNA of the CDR3: TGCGCCAGCAGCGACCGGGACAGCACAGATACGCAGTATTTT. The chain couples TRBV4-1 to TRBJ2-3; D is tentatively TRBD1 or TRBD2 (5 bases each). This CDR3 comprises 14 residues. V was trimmed by 5 bases and J by 0 bases, leaving 9 bases between them. In germline, CDR1 is MGHRA, CDR2 YSYEKL.

CDR3 protein: CASNQILGQTEANYGYTF. The CDR3 DNA reads TGTGCCAGCAACCAGATATTGGGACAGACGGAGGCTAACTATGGCTACACCTTC. The J gene is TRBJ1-2, the V gene TRBV4-2; 7 bases fit TRBD1. The germline CDR1 and CDR2 sequences are LGHNA and YNFKEQ. J was trimmed by 0 bases and V by 7 bases; bases with no gene match: 17. The CDR3 length is 18 residues.

This clone was seen only once. J is TRBJ1-6 and V is TRBV7-6; no definite D call. The V end was cut by 5 bases, the J end by 3 bases, with 29 bases between. The CDR3 loop spans 21 amino acids. Germline V CDR1 and CDR2: SGHVS, FNYEAQ. As DNA, the CDR3 is TGTGCCAGCAGCCCTAGTTCCCGCCCTTATACAAGCTCCCGCTATAATTCACCCCTCCACTTT. Translation: CASSPSSRPYTSSRYNSPLHF. Based on the CDR3 plus reference TRBV7-6 and TRBJ1-6, the full variable domain is GAGVSQSPRYKVTKRGQDVALRCDPISGHVSLYWYRQALGQGPEFLTYFNYEAQQDKSGLPNDRFSAERPEGSISTLTIQRTEQRDSAMYRCASSPSSRPYTSSRYNSPLHFGNGTRLTVT.

This clone was detected only a few times. This sequence joins TRBV14 and TRBJ2-5, with TRBD1 matching over 7 bases. This CDR3 region has 15 residues. Germline CDR1 and CDR2: SGHDN and FVKESK. V lost 1 base, J lost 3 bases, and 5 bases stayed unmatched. The chain's CDR3 is CASSQAGTAKETQYF. In nucleotides, the CDR3 is TGTGCCAGCAGCCAAGCCGGGACAGCCAAAGAGACCCAGTACTTC.

This clone was detected a few times. The genes are TRBV30 and TRBJ2-1; unclear D gene. CDR1 and CDR2 (germline): GTSNPN, SVGIG (reference sequence). The ends were cut back, 1 base at V and 6 bases at J, with 7 bases in the middle. The CDR3 covers 12 residues. CDR3 residues: CAWSGNLNEQFF. The CDR3 nucleotides are TGTGCCTGGAGTGGGAACCTCAATGAGCAGTTCTTC.

J is TRBJ1-1 and V is TRBV29-1, with 7 bases aligning to TRBD1. J gave up 7 bases and V 4 bases, and 18 bases lay outside the gene matches. CDR1 and CDR2 (germline): SQVTM, ANQGSEA. This CDR3 is 16 amino acids long. CDR3 sequence: CSVARYDRERVVEAFF. The CDR3 DNA is TGCAGCGTTGCCCGATACGACAGGGAACGAGTGGTTGAAGCTTTCTTT.

This clone has more than one count but fewer than ten. This chain connects TRBV9 to TRBJ1-2; possible D gene TRBD1, 6 bases. Trimming cost V 3 bases and J 5 bases, with 17 bases left between them. This CDR3 comprises 15 residues. The germline V gene has CDR1 SGDLS and CDR2 YYNGEE. CDR3 DNA: TGTGCCAGCAGCGCCCCGGGGGGCCCTAGGTATGGCTACACCTTC. It specifies CASSAPGGPRYGYTF.

V usage is TRBV5-1 and J usage is TRBJ2-1; TRBD1 aligns across 9 bases. The CDR3 is 15 residues long. CDR1 is SGHRS, CDR2 YFSETQ, per germline. Trimming at V came to 7 bases and at J to 12 bases, leaving 17 bases not matched to a gene. The CDR3 loop reads CASAVGTGSPGRQFF. CDR3 in DNA: TGCGCCAGCGCTGTGGGGACAGGGAGCCCCGGTCGGCAGTTCTTC.

This clone appeared many times. V gene TRBV13 combines with J gene TRBJ2-7; 9 positions match TRBD1. Germline assignment: CDR1 PRHDT and CDR2 FYEKMQ (reference sequence). V lost 5 bases, J lost 2 bases, and 4 bases stayed unmatched. CDR3 size: 14 residues. CDR3 amino acids: CASSHRTGAYEQYF. CDR3 sequence (DNA): TGTGCCAGCAGCCACAGGACAGGGGCCTACGAGCAGTACTTC.

A few counts support this clone. V is TRBV29-1 and J is TRBJ2-1; unclear D gene. Germline assignment: CDR1 SQVTM and CDR2 ANQGSEA. This CDR3 spans 10 amino acids. Between the trimmed V and J ends, which lost 4 bases and 7 bases, there was a span of 5 bases. CDR3 sequence (DNA): TGCAGCGTTGTAGGAAATGAGCAGTTCTTC. This translates into CSVVGNEQFF.

This clone came up a few times. CDR3 sequence reads: CASSYHQAWRTEAFF. The CDR3 bases are TGTGCCAGCAGTTACCATCAGGCGTGGCGCACTGAAGCTTTCTTT. This chain uses TRBV6-5 with TRBJ1-1; D is unclear. CDR3 length: 15 amino acids. Germline assignment: CDR1 MNHEY and CDR2 SVGAGI. Trimming left V 2 bases short and J 4 bases short, with 14 bases between.

The chain joins TRBV7-9 to TRBJ2-7; maybe TRBD1 (7 bases). Germline CDR1 SEHNR, CDR2 FQNEAQ (reference sequence). Trimming left V 1 base short and J 2 bases short, with 12 bases between. The CDR3 has 15 residues. This CDR3 is CASSLGQGGPYEQYV. The CDR3 region has the DNA TGTGCCAGCAGCTTAGGACAGGGAGGCCCCTACGAGCAGTACGTC.

This clone appeared a few times. V gene TRBV5-6 combines with J gene TRBJ2-7; 8 nucleotides match TRBD1. The CDR3 contains 15 residues. The germline V gene has CDR1 SGHDT and CDR2 YYEEEE. The V gene end was trimmed by 0 bases and the J gene end by 2 bases; junction bases not matched to a gene: 4. The CDR3 nucleotides read TGTGCCAGCAGCTTGGCCAGGGGGCGAACCTACGAGCAGTACGTC. This encodes CASSLARGRTYEQYV.

This clone was observed a handful of times. V is TRBV12-5 and J is TRBJ2-5, with a tentative D call TRBD2 (6 bases). CDR1 is LGHNT, CDR2 FRNRAP, per germline. V gave up 1 base and J gave up 0 bases, with 9 bases separating them. The CDR3 loop spans 15 amino acids. This CDR3 reads CASGLARENQETQYF. The CDR3 DNA follows: TGTGCTAGTGGTTTGGCCCGGGAGAACCAAGAGACCCAGTACTTC.

This clone occurred a few times. The V call is TRBV25-1, the J call TRBJ2-1, with TRBD2 matching 9 bases. The CDR3 totals 18 residues. J was trimmed by 9 bases and V by 6 bases; bases with no gene match: 21. Looked up from germline, CDR1 is MGHDK and CDR2 is SYGVNS. CDR3 amino acids: CASRAREAREGLGGEQFF. The CDR3 nucleotides read TGTGCCAGCAGGGCCCGAGAGGCGCGGGAGGGCCTAGGAGGTGAGCAGTTCTTC. Looking up the rest from reference TRBV25-1 and TRBJ2-1 gives the full variable domain: EADIYQTPRYLVIGTGKKITLECSQTMGHDKMYWYQQDPGMELHLIHYSYGVNSTEKGDLSSESTVSRIRTEHFPLTLESARPSHTSQYLCASRAREAREGLGGEQFFGPGTRLTVL.